The clone carrying this TCR beta chain was recorded at least ten times. Its antigen remains unknown. The cDNA was synthesized by means of template-switch 5'RACE, which was carried out with 10-nucleotide random UMIs. Every sequencing run gave over 170 million TCR-beta sequences, taken from 15-18 subjects. TCRdb called the 5' RACE reads again in MiXCR, with one record for every CDR3 protein. Of more than 25,000 distinct CDR3 sequences detected, about 3.8% appear once; the ten largest clones hold approximately 23%. This CDR3 comprises 14 residues. V was pared by 6 bases and J by 7 bases, with 1 base of the junction left unmatched. CDR1 is ENHRY and CDR2 is SYGVKD in the germline V gene. These data belong to a study of neurological immune-mediated disorders. The cells used in sorted libraries, CD4+ or CD8+ T cells, numbered more than 850,000. Regarding the study as a whole: HTLV-1-associated myelopathy had the most TCR clonal expansion, whereas multiple sclerosis had the least (lower than in healthy controls).

The receptor was isolated from a woman aged 40 to 50 in good health. The chain employs TRBV10-3 and TRBJ2-1; 15 bases are shared with TRBD2. The sample was CD4+ T cells from blood. CDR3 amino acids: CAIRGLAGGNEQFF. In nucleotides, the CDR3 is TGTGCCATCAGGGGACTAGCGGGGGGAAATGAGCAGTTCTTC.